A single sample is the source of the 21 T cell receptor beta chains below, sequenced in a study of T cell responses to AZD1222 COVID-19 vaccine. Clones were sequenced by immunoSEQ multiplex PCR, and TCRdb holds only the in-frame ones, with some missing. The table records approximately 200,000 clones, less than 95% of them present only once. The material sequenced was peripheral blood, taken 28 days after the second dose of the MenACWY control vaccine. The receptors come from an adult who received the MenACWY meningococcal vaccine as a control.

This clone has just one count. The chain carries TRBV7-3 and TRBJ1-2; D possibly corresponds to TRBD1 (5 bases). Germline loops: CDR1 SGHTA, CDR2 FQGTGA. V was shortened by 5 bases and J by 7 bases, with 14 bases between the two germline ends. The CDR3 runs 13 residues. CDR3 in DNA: TGTGCCAGCAGCATATCCCCGGGACGTGGCTACACCTTC. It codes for CASSISPGRGYTF.

This CDR3 reads CASSQTRYSYSGANVLTF. For the CDR3, the DNA is TGCGCCAGCAGCCAAACACGCTACTCCTACTCTGGGGCCAACGTCCTGACTTTC. The chain combines TRBV4-3 with TRBJ2-6; D gene unclear. Germline values: CDR1 LGHNA, CDR2 YSLEER. Trimming left V 2 bases short and J 0 bases short, with 14 bases between. The CDR3 runs 18 residues.

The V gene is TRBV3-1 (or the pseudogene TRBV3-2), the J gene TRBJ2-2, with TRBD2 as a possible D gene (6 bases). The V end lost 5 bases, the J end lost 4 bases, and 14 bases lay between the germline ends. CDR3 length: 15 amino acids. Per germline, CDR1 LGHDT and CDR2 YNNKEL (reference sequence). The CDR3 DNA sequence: TGTGCCAGCAGCTTCAGCGGGTGGCCCACCGGGGAGCTGTTTTTT. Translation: CASSFSGWPTGELFF.

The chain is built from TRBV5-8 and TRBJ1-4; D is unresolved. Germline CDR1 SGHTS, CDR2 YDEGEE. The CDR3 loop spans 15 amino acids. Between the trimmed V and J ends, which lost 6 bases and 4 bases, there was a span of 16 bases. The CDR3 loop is CASKRSGYLNEKLFF. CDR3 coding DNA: TGTGCCAGCAAACGAAGCGGATATCTTAATGAAAAACTGTTTTTT.

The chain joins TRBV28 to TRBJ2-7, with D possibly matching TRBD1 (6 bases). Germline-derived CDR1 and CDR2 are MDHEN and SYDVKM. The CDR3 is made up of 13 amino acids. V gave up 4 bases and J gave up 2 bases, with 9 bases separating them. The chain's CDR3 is CASSYRVAYEQYF. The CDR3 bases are TGTGCCAGCAGTTACAGGGTTGCCTACGAGCAGTACTTC.

CDR3 coding DNA: TGTGCCAGCAGTCGGACAGGGGGTTGGCAGCCCCAGCATTTT. Translating it yields CASSRTGGWQPQHF. The chain combines TRBV28 with TRBJ1-5; TRBD1 aligns across 10 bases. This CDR3 spans 14 amino acids. CDR1 MDHEN and CDR2 SYDVKM come from the germline V gene. The ends lost 5 bases at V and 7 bases at J; junction bases unmatched: 5.

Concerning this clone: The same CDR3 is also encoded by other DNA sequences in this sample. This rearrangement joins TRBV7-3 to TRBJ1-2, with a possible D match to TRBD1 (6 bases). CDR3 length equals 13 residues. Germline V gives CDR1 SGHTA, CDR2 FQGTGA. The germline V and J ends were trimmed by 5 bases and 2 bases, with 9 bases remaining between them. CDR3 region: CASSPDRNYGYTF. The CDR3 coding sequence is TGTGCCAGCAGCCCCGACAGGAACTATGGCTACACCTTC. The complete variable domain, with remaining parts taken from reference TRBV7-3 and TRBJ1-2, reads GAGVSQTPSNKVTEKGKYVELRCDPISGHTALYWYRQSLGQGPEFLIYFQGTGAADDSGLPNDRFFAVRPEGSVSTLKIQRTERGDSAVYLCASSPDRNYGYTFGSGTRLTVV.

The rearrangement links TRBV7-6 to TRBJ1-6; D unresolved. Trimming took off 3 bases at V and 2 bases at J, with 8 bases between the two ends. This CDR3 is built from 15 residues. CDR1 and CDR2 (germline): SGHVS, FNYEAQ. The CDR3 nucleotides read TGTGCCAGCAGCTTGAGCAGTACCTATAATTCACCCCTCCACTTT. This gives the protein CASSLSSTYNSPLHF.

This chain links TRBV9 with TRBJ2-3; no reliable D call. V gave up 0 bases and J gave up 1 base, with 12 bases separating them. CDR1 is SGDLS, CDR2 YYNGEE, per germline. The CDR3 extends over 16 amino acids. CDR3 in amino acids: CASSVEIGVGTDTQYF. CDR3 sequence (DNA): TGTGCCAGCAGCGTAGAGATTGGGGTCGGCACAGATACGCAGTATTTT.

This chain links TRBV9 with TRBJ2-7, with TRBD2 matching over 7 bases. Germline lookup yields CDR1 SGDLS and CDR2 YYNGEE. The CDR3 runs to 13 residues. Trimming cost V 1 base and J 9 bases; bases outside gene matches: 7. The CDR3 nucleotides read TGTGCCAGCAGCGTAAAATGGGAGGGAGGGCAGTACTTC. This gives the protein CASSVKWEGGQYF.

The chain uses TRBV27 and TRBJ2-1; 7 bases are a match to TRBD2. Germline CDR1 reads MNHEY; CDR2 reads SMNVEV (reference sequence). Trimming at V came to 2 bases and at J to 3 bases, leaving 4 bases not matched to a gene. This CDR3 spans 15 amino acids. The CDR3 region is CASSLGGGNYNEQFF. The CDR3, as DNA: TGTGCCAGCAGTTTAGGGGGGGGGAACTACAATGAGCAGTTCTTC.

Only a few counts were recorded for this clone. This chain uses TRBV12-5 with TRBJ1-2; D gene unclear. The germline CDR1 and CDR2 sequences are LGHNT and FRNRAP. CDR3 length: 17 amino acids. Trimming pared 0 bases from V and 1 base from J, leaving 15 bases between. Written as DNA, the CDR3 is TGTGCTAGTGGTTTGGTACGACCGTCTACCCTTAACTATGGCTACACCTTC. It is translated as CASGLVRPSTLNYGYTF.

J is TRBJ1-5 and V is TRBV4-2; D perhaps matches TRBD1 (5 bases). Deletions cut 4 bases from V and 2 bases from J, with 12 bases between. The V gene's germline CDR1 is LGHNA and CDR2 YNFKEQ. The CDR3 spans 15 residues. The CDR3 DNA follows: TGTGCCAGCAGCCGGACGCAGGGAGGCAATCAGCCCCAGCATTTT. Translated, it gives CASSRTQGGNQPQHF.

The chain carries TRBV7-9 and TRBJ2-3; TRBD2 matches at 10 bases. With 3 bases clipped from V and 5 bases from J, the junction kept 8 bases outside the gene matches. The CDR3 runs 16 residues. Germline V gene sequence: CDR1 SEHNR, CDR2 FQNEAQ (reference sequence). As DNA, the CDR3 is TGTGCCAGCAGCTTCCCCCAGCGGGGGGGCGGAGATACGCAGTATTTT. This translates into CASSFPQRGGGDTQYF.

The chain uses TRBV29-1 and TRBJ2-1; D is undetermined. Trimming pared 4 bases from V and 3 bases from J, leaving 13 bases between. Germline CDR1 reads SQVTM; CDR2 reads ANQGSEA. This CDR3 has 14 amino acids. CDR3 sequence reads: CSVASRNLYNEQFF. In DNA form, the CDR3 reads TGCAGCGTTGCATCACGTAACCTCTACAATGAGCAGTTCTTC.

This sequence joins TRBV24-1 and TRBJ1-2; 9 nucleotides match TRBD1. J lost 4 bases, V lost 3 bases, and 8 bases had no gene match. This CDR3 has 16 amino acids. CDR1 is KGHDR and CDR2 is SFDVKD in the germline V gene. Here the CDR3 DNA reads TGTGCCACCAGTGATGCCGGGACAGGGATACGCTATGGCTACACCTTC. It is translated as CATSDAGTGIRYGYTF.

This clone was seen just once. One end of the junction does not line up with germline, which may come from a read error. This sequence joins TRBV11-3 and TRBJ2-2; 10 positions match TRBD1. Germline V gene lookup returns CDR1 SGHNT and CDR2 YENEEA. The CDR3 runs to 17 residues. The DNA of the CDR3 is TGTGCCAGCAGCCTCCAACCGGGACAGGGGAACGCCGGGGAGCTGTTTTTT. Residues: CASSLQPGQGNAGELFF.

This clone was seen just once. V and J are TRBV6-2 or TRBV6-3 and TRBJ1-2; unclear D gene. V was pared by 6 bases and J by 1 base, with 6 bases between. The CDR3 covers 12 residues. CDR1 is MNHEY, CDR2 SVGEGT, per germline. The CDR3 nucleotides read TGTGCCAGCAGCCAGCTTAACTATGGCTACACCTTC. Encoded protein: CASSQLNYGYTF.

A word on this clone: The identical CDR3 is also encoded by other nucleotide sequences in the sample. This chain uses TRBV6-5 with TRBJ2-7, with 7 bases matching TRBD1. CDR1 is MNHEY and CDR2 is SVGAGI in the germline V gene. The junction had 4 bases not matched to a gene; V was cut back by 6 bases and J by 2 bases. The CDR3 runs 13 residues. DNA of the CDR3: TGTGCCAGCAGCCGGGACAGAACCTACGAGCAGTACTTC. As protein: CASSRDRTYEQYF.

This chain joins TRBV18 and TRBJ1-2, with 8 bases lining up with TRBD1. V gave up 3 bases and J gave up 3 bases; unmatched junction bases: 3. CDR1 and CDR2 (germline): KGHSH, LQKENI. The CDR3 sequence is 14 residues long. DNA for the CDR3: TGTGCCAGCTCACCTACACAGGGGGACTATGGCTACACCTTC. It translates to CASSPTQGDYGYTF.

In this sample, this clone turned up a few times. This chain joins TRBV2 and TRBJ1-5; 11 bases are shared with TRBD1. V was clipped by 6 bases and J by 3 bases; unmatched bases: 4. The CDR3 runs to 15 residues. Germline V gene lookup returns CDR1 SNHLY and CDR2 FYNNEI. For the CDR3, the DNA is TGTGCCAGCAGGGGGGGACAGGGGGTCAATCAGCCCCAGCATTTT. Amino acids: CASRGGQGVNQPQHF.